The sequence of this TCR beta chain was determined in a study of cytomegalovirus exposure and HLA in healthy donors. A note on this clone: Its target is unknown.

The PCR had 60 Vbeta and 13 Jbeta primers. Assay: immunoSEQ multiplex PCR; the TCRdb copy retains only in-frame clones and omits some. The listing records about 200,000 clones. Study-wide points: Later analysis demonstrated an association between a missense DCLRE1C variant and TCR beta V- and J-gene trimming. It was shown in a later analysis that HLA-associated TCR beta chains were more clonally expanded than other, equally common chains. Immune exposure was documented only through CMV serostatus.

This receptor was obtained from a girl aged 2 to 9 in good health and CMV-seropositive. Material: PBMCs.

The CDR3 here is CAWAYRETSGKYEQYF. The CDR3 region has the DNA TGTGCCTGGGCCTATCGGGAAACTAGCGGGAAATACGAGCAGTACTTC. The V call is TRBV30, the J call TRBJ2-7; 10 nucleotides align to TRBD2. CDR1 is GTSNPN, CDR2 SVGIG, per germline (reference sequence). J gave up 4 bases and V 5 bases, and 14 bases lay outside the gene matches. CDR3 length: 16 amino acids. Using reference TRBV30 and TRBJ2-7 for the parts outside the CDR3, the full variable domain is SQTIHQWPATLVQPVGSPLSLECTVEGTSNPNLYWYRQAAGRGLQLLFYSVGIGQISSEVPQNLSASRPQDRQFILSSKKLLLSDSGFYLCAWAYRETSGKYEQYFGPGTRLTVT.